What follows are 26 T cell receptor beta chains derived from one specimen sequenced in a study of shared T cell receptors in the human thymus. Assay: immunoSEQ multiplex PCR; the TCRdb copy retains only in-frame clones and omits some. This sample carries hundreds of thousands of clones, approximately 88% of them seen once, and the ten largest clones take 0.0085% to 0.012%. These data were also reused for a study on human thymus T cells.

Sequenced material: thymocytes. These receptors were collected from a boy in the first two years of life with a congenital heart defect.

This chain connects TRBV14 to TRBJ2-7; D is uncertain. V lost 0 bases, J lost 5 bases, and 11 bases lay in between. The CDR3 is made up of 14 amino acids. CDR1 is SGHDN, CDR2 FVKESK, per germline. This CDR3 reads CASSQDLWANEQYF. The CDR3 coding sequence is TGTGCCAGCAGCCAAGATCTTTGGGCTAACGAGCAGTACTTC.

This clone was detected once. The chain employs TRBV5-1 and TRBJ2-2; TRBD2 might be the D (5 bases). The V gene lost 0 bases and the J gene lost 3 bases, with 9 bases spanning the gap. This CDR3 is built from 15 residues. From germline, CDR1 is SGHRS and CDR2 YFSETQ. For the CDR3, the DNA is TGCGCCAGCAGCTTGGTTAGCGCCGACACCGGGGAGCTGTTTTTT. Translated: CASSLVSADTGELFF.

The gene calls are TRBV21-1 and TRBJ2-5; TRBD2, the D gene given by the table, was not confirmed from the DNA. TRBV21-1 is a listed pseudogene. CDR3 size: 14 residues. The CDR3 is CASSNLSFRETQYF. Written as DNA, the CDR3 is TGTGCCAGCAGCAATTTGTCTTTTCGGGAGACCCAGTACTTC.

The chain carries TRBV27 and TRBJ2-5, with D perhaps matching TRBD1 (6 bases). V was pared by 4 bases and J by 6 bases, with 9 bases between. Germline V gene data show CDR1 as MNHEY and CDR2 as SMNVEV (reference sequence). CDR3 length: 12 amino acids. The CDR3 is CASSSTGKTQYF. Written as DNA, the CDR3 is TGTGCCAGCAGTTCCACAGGGAAGACCCAGTACTTC.

The rearrangement links TRBV6-1 to TRBJ2-7; the D gene is possibly TRBD1 (7 bases). This CDR3 has 17 residues. Germline V gene data show CDR1 as MNHNS and CDR2 as SASEGT. Trimming took off 3 bases at V and 0 bases at J, with 18 bases between the two ends. DNA of the CDR3: TGTGCCAGCAGTGAGACGACGACAGGGAGGAGCTCCTACGAGCAGTACTTC. Protein sequence: CASSETTTGRSSYEQYF.

The CDR3 region has the DNA TGCGCCAGCAGCCAGGACAGGGGCCACAATGAGCAGTTCTTC. Encoded protein: CASSQDRGHNEQFF. J is TRBJ2-1 and V is TRBV5-1; 9 bases map to TRBD1. Per the germline V gene, CDR1 is SGHRS and CDR2 is YFSETQ. The CDR3 runs 14 residues. Losses at the gene ends were 4 bases for V and 5 bases for J; bases not matched to a gene: 4.

The CDR3 protein is CASSRGEGGELFF. The DNA for the CDR3 is TGTGCCAGCAGCCGAGGAGAGGGCGGGGAGCTGTTTTTT. The V call is TRBV4-2, the J call TRBJ2-2, with D maybe TRBD2 (5 bases). This CDR3 is 13 amino acids long. Germline V gene data show CDR1 as LGHNA and CDR2 as YNFKEQ. The ends were cut back, 4 bases at V and 7 bases at J, with 10 bases in the middle.

The CDR3 is CASSAWWGVGPGANVLTF. The CDR3 DNA reads TGTGCCAGCAGCGCCTGGTGGGGGGTGGGCCCTGGGGCCAACGTCCTGACTTTC. The chain has TRBV9 and TRBJ2-6; D perhaps matches TRBD2 (6 bases). V lost 3 bases and J 2 bases, leaving 18 bases between the germline ends. Per germline, CDR1 SGDLS and CDR2 YYNGEE. This CDR3 contains 18 residues.

V usage is TRBV28 and J usage is TRBJ1-1; 9 bases are a match to TRBD1. Germline CDR1 MDHEN, CDR2 SYDVKM. This CDR3 spans 18 amino acids. V dropped 5 bases and J dropped 0; count of bases not matched to a gene: 13. The CDR3 region is CASSPPGTGHKMNTEAFF. The CDR3 nucleotides read TGTGCCAGCAGTCCTCCCGGGACAGGGCACAAGATGAACACTGAAGCTTTCTTT. The entire variable domain, with the rest obtained from reference TRBV28 and TRBJ1-1, is as follows: DVKVTQSSRYLVKRTGEKVFLECVQDMDHENMFWYRQDPGLGLRLIYFSYDVKMKEKGDIPEGYSVSREKKERFSLILESASTNQTSMYLCASSPPGTGHKMNTEAFFGQGTRLTVV.

This clone came up once. This chain connects TRBV6-1 to TRBJ2-7; 9 nucleotides agree with TRBD2. Trimming cost V 7 bases and J 0 bases; bases outside gene matches: 7. The CDR3 has 15 residues. Per the germline V gene, CDR1 is MNHNS and CDR2 is SASEGT. The CDR3 loop reads CASTVAGAPSYEQYF. The CDR3 region has the DNA TGTGCCAGCACCGTAGCGGGAGCTCCCTCCTACGAGCAGTACTTC.

CDR3 bases: TGCGCCAGCGGGGGGGCGGGACAGGGACGCTCCTACGAGCAGTACTTC. It translates to CASGGAGQGRSYEQYF. The V gene is TRBV5-1, the J gene TRBJ2-7; 9 nucleotides line up with TRBD1. Trimming took 7 bases from V and 0 from J; bases not matched to a gene: 11. The CDR3 totals 16 residues. Germline V CDR1 and CDR2: SGHRS, YFSETQ.

V gene TRBV5-4 combines with J gene TRBJ2-7; a weak D match, TRBD2 (5 bases). Germline V lookup: CDR1 SGHNT, CDR2 YYREEE (reference sequence). There are 15 residues in the CDR3. V gave up 1 base and J gave up 2 bases, with 13 bases separating them. CDR3 bases: TGTGCCAGCAGCTTGTACCTGAGCGGTCCCTACGAGCAGTACTTC. This sequence encodes CASSLYLSGPYEQYF.

This chain connects TRBV14 to TRBJ2-3, with 13 positions matching TRBD2. The CDR3 has 18 residues. Germline CDR1 and CDR2: SGHDN and FVKESK. V lost 3 bases and J lost 0; bases outside the gene matches: 6. The CDR3 sequence is CASSQGGTSGASTDTQYF. The CDR3 DNA reads TGTGCCAGCAGCCAGGGGGGGACTAGCGGGGCCAGCACAGATACGCAGTATTTT.

The V call is TRBV27, the J call TRBJ1-2; TRBD1 matches at 8 bases. From germline, CDR1 is MNHEY and CDR2 SMNVEV (reference sequence). Losses at the gene ends were 0 bases for V and 3 bases for J; bases not matched to a gene: 18. The CDR3 contains 20 residues. CDR3 amino acids: CASSLSIGACRDRFYYGYTF. In DNA form, the CDR3 reads TGTGCCAGCAGTTTATCGATCGGGGCCTGTCGGGACAGGTTCTACTATGGCTACACCTTC.

This chain uses TRBV6-4 with TRBJ2-3, with D perhaps TRBD2 (5 bases). Trimming removed 5 bases from V and 1 base from J, with 19 bases in between. The germline V gene has CDR1 MRHNA and CDR2 SNTAGT. The length of the CDR3 is 17 residues. CDR3 loop: CASSSHREGVGTDTQYF. The CDR3 nucleotides read TGTGCCAGCAGTTCTCATCGAGAGGGAGTGGGCACAGATACGCAGTATTTT.

The chain has TRBV30 and TRBJ2-2, with 9 bases fitting TRBD2. With 4 bases clipped from V and 5 bases from J, the junction kept 14 bases outside the gene matches. This CDR3 comprises 17 residues. CDR1 and CDR2 (germline): GTSNPN, SVGIG (reference sequence). CDR3 region: CAWIVCGRALKTGELFF. The CDR3 DNA reads as TGTGCCTGGATTGTTTGCGGGAGGGCCCTTAAAACCGGGGAGCTGTTTTTT.

The chain is built from TRBV5-4 and TRBJ2-2; TRBD2 is a possible D gene (6 bases). Germline V gene lookup returns CDR1 SGHNT and CDR2 YYREEE (reference sequence). The V and J ends lost 1 base and 1 base respectively, with 17 bases between them. The CDR3 runs 18 residues. In DNA form, the CDR3 reads TGTGCCAGCAGCTTGTTGGGTTCCGCGGGGAAGAACACCGGGGAGCTGTTTTTT. It translates to CASSLLGSAGKNTGELFF.

This rearrangement joins TRBV2 to TRBJ2-7; 8 bases fit TRBD2. This CDR3 contains 15 residues. J gave up 2 bases and V 2 bases, and 5 bases lay outside the gene matches. Germline loops: CDR1 SNHLY, CDR2 FYNNEI. The CDR3 loop reads CASSEYGGRPYEQYF. CDR3 bases: TGTGCCAGCAGTGAATACGGCGGGAGGCCCTACGAGCAGTACTTC.

This clone has more than one count but fewer than ten. The V call is TRBV5-5, the J call TRBJ2-7, with a weak D call TRBD1 (5 bases). Germline CDR1 is SGHKS and CDR2 is YYEKEE (reference sequence). The CDR3 length is 16 residues. V was trimmed by 2 bases and J by 2 bases, leaving 17 bases between them. The CDR3 DNA sequence: TGTGCCAGCAGCTTCCGTGCCGACAGACCACCCTACGAGCAGTACTTC. This gives the protein CASSFRADRPPYEQYF. Drawing the rest from reference TRBV5-5 and TRBJ2-7, the complete variable domain is DAGVTQSPTHLIKTRGQQVTLRCSPISGHKSVSWYQQVLGQGPQFIFQYYEKEERGRGNFPDRFSARQFPNYSSELNVNALLLGDSALYLCASSFRADRPPYEQYFGPGTRLTVT.

The genes are TRBV6-5 and TRBJ1-2; D uncertain. Trimming shortened V by 10 bases and J by 4 bases, and 7 bases separated the two germline ends. Germline CDR1 is MNHEY and CDR2 is SVGAGI. This CDR3 has 10 residues. CDR3 coding DNA: TGTGCCACGATCAGCTATGGCTACACCTTC. Translated: CATISYGYTF.

This chain joins TRBV4-2 and TRBJ2-7, with 7 bases that match TRBD2. Germline loops: CDR1 LGHNA, CDR2 YNFKEQ. The length of the CDR3 is 16 residues. V trimming: 0 bases; J trimming: 0 bases; junction bases outside the gene matches: 5. The CDR3 here is CASSQDLAVNSYEQYF. The CDR3 DNA sequence: TGTGCCAGCAGCCAAGATCTAGCGGTGAACTCCTACGAGCAGTACTTC.

In nucleotides, the CDR3 is TGTGCCAGCAGCTTTGTCGGGGATTCCTACGAGCAGTACTTC. It specifies CASSFVGDSYEQYF. The chain couples TRBV5-6 to TRBJ2-7; a possible D gene is TRBD2 (5 bases). V was trimmed by 2 bases and J by 1 base, leaving 10 bases between them. Germline V CDR1 and CDR2: SGHDT, YYEEEE. The CDR3 is 14 residues long.

The chain is built from TRBV6-1 and TRBJ2-7; D ambiguous. This CDR3 region has 10 residues. Trimming removed 8 bases from V and 5 bases from J, with 7 bases in between. Germline V gives CDR1 MNHNS, CDR2 SASEGT. The CDR3 bases are TGTGCCAGCGGGCGTAACGAGCAGTACTTC. Its protein product is CASGRNEQYF.

The chain uses TRBV25-1 and TRBJ2-1, with 9 bases lining up with TRBD2. V lost 1 base, J lost 9 bases, and 13 bases stayed unmatched. This CDR3 comprises 17 residues. CDR1 and CDR2 from the germline V gene are MGHDK and SYGVNS. CDR3 DNA sequence: TGTGCCAGCAGTGAATTAAGTAGCGGGAGTGGGAATCGTGAGCAGTTCTTC. Amino acids: CASSELSSGSGNREQFF.

V is TRBV27 and J is TRBJ1-5; D is unclear. The V gene lost 5 bases and the J gene lost 6 bases, with 14 bases spanning the gap. Germline assignment: CDR1 MNHEY and CDR2 SMNVEV (reference sequence). The CDR3 sequence is 14 residues long. Here the CDR3 DNA reads TGTGCCAGCAGTCCCCGCACGAGGAGTCAGCCCCAGCATTTT. Protein product: CASSPRTRSQPQHF.

The rearrangement links TRBV4-2 to TRBJ2-7; D might be TRBD2 (5 bases). V lost 3 bases to trimming and J lost 0 bases, with 15 bases between them. Germline-derived CDR1 and CDR2 are LGHNA and YNFKEQ. This CDR3 is 16 amino acids long. Here the CDR3 DNA reads TGTGCCAGCAGCCACCCCCGAAGCGGACCCTCCTACGAGCAGTACTTC. Translating gives CASSHPRSGPSYEQYF.